These 10 T cell receptor beta chains were all obtained from the same sample, sequenced in a study of T cells in Graves' hyperthyroidism and ophthalmopathy. Amplification of TCR beta CDR3 regions used RNA as the template. An initial round of RT-PCR targeting the TCR CDR3 relied on the HTBI primer set. TCRdb recomputed calls from the multiplex PCR reads with MiXCR, one row per CDR3 protein. The table includes approximately 500,000 distinct CDR3 sequences, under 60% detected once. The sequencing input was peripheral blood or thyroid tissue (not recorded which). The source is a woman aged 18-29 years with Graves' hyperthyroidism.

This clonotype was observed once. This is likely a read error, given that the CDR3 carries no conserved phenylalanine or tryptophan at its end. The chain uses TRBV20-1 and TRBJ1-2; TRBD1 agrees at 7 bases. Germline values: CDR1 DFQATT, CDR2 SNEGSKA (reference sequence). This CDR3 comprises 11 residues. The junction had 7 bases not matched to a gene; V was cut back by 4 bases and J by 11 bases. The CDR3 DNA follows: TGCAGTGCTACCGGGACAGAGGCTTACACCTAC. Amino acids: CSATGTEAYTY.

This clonotype occurred many times. The rearrangement uses TRBV20-1 and TRBJ2-2; 7 bases map to TRBD2. The V segment lost 3 bases and the J segment 6 bases; nucleotides outside the gene matches: 4. This CDR3 has 13 amino acids. Germline CDR1 DFQATT, CDR2 SNEGSKA (reference sequence). The CDR3 DNA is TGCAGTGCTAGCGGGAGGAGGGCCGGGGAGCTGTTTTTT. Its protein is CSASGRRAGELFF.

In this sample, this clonotype turned up a few times. This chain joins TRBV7-8 and TRBJ2-3; 9 bases are shared with TRBD2. This CDR3 is built from 16 residues. Germline V gene data show CDR1 as SGHVS and CDR2 as FQNEAQ. Losses at the gene ends were 1 base for V and 1 base for J; bases not matched to a gene: 3. CDR3 sequence reads: CASSLVAGARTDTQYF. CDR3 nucleotides: TGTGCCAGCAGCTTAGTAGCGGGGGCCCGCACAGATACGCAGTATTTT. Combining the CDR3 with reference TRBV7-8 and TRBJ2-3 gives the whole variable domain GAGVSQSPRYKVAKRGQDVALRCDPISGHVSLFWYQQALGQGPEFLTYFQNEAQLDKSGLPSDRFFAERPEGSVSTLKIQRTQQEDSAVYLCASSLVAGARTDTQYFGPGTRLTVL.

The J gene is TRBJ2-7, the V gene TRBV7-9, with D perhaps assigned TRBD1 or TRBD2 (5 bases each). The CDR3 has 12 residues. Germline values: CDR1 SEHNR, CDR2 FQNEAQ (reference sequence). The CDR3 bases are TGTGCTAGGGACGGCCGGACCCCGGAGCAGTACTTC. Its translation is CARDGRTPEQYF.

This chain connects TRBV6-9 to TRBJ2-3; 10 nucleotides agree with TRBD2. The CDR3 is 15 residues long. Germline-derived CDR1 and CDR2 are MNHGY and SVAAGI. J was trimmed by 5 bases and V by 7 bases; bases with no gene match: 9. The CDR3 DNA follows: TGTGCCAGCAAGGAGAGCGGGAGGGCCAGAGATACGCAGTATTTT. It yields the protein CASKESGRARDTQYF.

The rearrangement links TRBV6-6 to TRBJ1-6; TRBD1 matches 7 bases. This CDR3 region has 15 residues. Germline V gene sequence: CDR1 MNHNY, CDR2 SVGAGI (reference sequence). Germline trimming cut 6 bases from V and 9 bases from J; bases unmatched to any gene: 11. CDR3 loop: CASSPPGGLSSPLHF. The CDR3 nucleotides are TGTGCCAGCAGCCCCCCAGGGGGTCTAAGTTCACCCCTCCACTTT.

The sample holds many counts of this clonotype. The rearrangement uses TRBV6-5 and TRBJ2-7, with 11 bases identical to TRBD2. This CDR3 is built from 19 residues. J gave up 3 bases and V 6 bases, and 19 bases lay outside the gene matches. Germline V gene data show CDR1 as MNHEY and CDR2 as SVGAGI. DNA of the CDR3: TGTGCCAGCAGCCCCACCGGGACTAGCGGCCGGATCACTTACTACGAGCAGTACTTC. Protein product: CASSPTGTSGRITYYEQYF.

Details on this clonotype: This is likely a read error, given that the CDR3 carries no conserved phenylalanine or tryptophan at its end. Because the CDR3's place on the DNA is in doubt, the DNA is left out and the CDR3 is given as listed by TCRdb. The chain employs TRBV6-5 and TRBJ2-7; the table names TRBD1, a call not compared with the DNA. The CDR3 region is 10 residues in length, termini included. Germline assignment: CDR1 MNHEY and CDR2 SVGAGI. This chain's CDR3 is CANWGGATNT.

This clonotype occurred once. The chain employs TRBV19 and TRBJ2-1; D assignment may be TRBD1 or TRBD2 (6 bases each). CDR3 size: 15 residues. CDR1 is LNHDA and CDR2 is SQIVND in the germline V gene (reference sequence). The V and J ends lost 5 bases and 1 base respectively, with 12 bases between them. The CDR3 reads CASSSPGASYNEQFF. DNA of the CDR3: TGTGCCAGTAGTTCCCCGGGGGCATCCTACAATGAGCAGTTCTTC.

Concerning this clonotype itself: The junction departs from the called germline gene at one end, perhaps through a read error. The chain recombines TRBV3-1 with TRBJ1-1; 9 nucleotides agree with TRBD1. The length of the CDR3 is 15 residues. The germline CDR1 and CDR2 sequences are LGHDT and YNNKEL (reference sequence). CDR3 sequence: CTSSPWTGDVKEAFF. The CDR3 DNA follows: TGTACCAGCAGCCCTTGGACAGGGGATGTGAAAGAAGCTTTCTTT.